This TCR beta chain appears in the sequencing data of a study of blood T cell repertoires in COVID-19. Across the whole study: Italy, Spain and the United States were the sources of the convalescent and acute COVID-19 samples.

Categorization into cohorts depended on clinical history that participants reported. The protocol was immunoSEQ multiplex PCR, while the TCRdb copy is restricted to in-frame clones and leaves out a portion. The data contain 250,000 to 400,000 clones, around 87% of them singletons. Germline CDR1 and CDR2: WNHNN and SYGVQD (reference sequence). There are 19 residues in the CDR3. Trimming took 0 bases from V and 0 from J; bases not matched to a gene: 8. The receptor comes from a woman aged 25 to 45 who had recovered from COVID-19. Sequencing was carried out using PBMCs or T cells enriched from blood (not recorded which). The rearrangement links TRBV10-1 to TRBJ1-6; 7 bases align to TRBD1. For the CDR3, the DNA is TGCGCCAGCAGTGAGTCGGGTAGGGGACAGAGCTCCTATAATTCACCCCTCCACTTT. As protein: CASSESGRGQSSYNSPLHF.